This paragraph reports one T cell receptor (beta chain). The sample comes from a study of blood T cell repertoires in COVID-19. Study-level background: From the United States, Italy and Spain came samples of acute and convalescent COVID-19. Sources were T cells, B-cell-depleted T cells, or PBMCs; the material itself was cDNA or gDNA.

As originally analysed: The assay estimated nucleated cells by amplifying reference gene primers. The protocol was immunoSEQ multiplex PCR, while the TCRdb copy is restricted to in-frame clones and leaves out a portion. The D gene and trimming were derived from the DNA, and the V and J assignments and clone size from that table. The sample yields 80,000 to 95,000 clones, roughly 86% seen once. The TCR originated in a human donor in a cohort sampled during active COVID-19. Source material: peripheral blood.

This CDR3 is CASSLGTGASGELFF. CDR3 bases: TGTGCCAGCAGCCTAGGGACAGGGGCTAGCGGGGAGCTGTTTTTT. The V and J genes are TRBV12-1 and TRBJ2-2; TRBD1 is the table's D call and was not checked against the DNA. TRBV12-1 is designated a pseudogene. The CDR3 contains 15 residues.